This entry is about one T cell receptor beta chain. Its antigen is unknown. A much more abundant neighbour one base away suggests this may be a read error. The data stem from a study of blood T cells in healthy people across ages. The ends were cut back, 9 bases at V and 11 bases at J, with 22 bases in the middle. The CDR3 runs 13 residues. Germline loops: CDR1 ENHRY, CDR2 SYGVKD. Study observations and caveats: Measured against age, TCR beta diversity per million T cells decreased in a roughly linear manner.

Then a second PCR, running about 6 to 11 cycles, was carried out with a sample-barcoded 5' primer and a J-beta primer mix. A template-switch adaptor that had 12 random nucleotides put a tag on each cDNA molecule. Each CDR3 protein is one row after TCRdb ran MiXCR on the 5' RACE reads. The top ten hold over 7% of the sample, which has around 1,700,000 distinct CDR3 sequences, 28% seen once. The rearrangement joins TRBV10-3 to TRBJ2-5; D might be TRBD2 (6 bases). The clonotype comes from a woman aged 25-40 years in good health. The specimen was blood. The CDR3 protein is CAIGTGVQDLQYF. For the CDR3, the DNA is TGTGCCATAGGGACTGGCGTACAAGATTTGCAGTACTTC.